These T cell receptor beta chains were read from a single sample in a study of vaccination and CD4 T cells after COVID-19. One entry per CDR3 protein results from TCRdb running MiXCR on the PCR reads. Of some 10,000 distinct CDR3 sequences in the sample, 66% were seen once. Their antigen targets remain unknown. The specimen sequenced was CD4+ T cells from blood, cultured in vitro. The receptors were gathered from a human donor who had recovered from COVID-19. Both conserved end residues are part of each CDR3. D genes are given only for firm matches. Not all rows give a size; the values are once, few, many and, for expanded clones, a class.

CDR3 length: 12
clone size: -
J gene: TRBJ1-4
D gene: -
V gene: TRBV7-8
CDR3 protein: CASSRIREKLFF
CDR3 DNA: TGTGCCAGCAGCCGAATAAGGGAAAAACTGTTTTTT

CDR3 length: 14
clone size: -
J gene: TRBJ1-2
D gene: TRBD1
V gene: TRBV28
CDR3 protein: CASTSQGAGDGYTF
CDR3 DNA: TGTGCCAGCACCTCACAGGGGGCGGGGGATGGCTACACCTTC

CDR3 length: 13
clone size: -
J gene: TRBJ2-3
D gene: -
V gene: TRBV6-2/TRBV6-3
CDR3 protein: CASREVGTDTQYF
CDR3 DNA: TGTGCCAGCAGAGAGGTTGGCACAGATACGCAGTATTTT

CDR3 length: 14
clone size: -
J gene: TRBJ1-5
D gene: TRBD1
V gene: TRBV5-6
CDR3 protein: CASSRWDRLQPQHF
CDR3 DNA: TGTGCCAGCAGCCGTTGGGACAGGCTCCAGCCCCAGCATTTT

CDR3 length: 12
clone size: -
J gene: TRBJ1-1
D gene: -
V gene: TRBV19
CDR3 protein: CASSDVNTEAFF
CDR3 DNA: TGTGCCAGTAGTGATGTGAACACTGAAGCTTTCTTT

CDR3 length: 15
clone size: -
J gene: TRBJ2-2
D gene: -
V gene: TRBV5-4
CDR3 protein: CATGKGTTNTGELFF
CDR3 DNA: TGTGCCACCGGGAAAGGGACAACGAACACCGGGGAGCTGTTTTTT

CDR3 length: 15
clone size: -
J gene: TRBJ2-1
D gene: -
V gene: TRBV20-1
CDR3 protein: CSAREGRGSYNEQFF
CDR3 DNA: TGCAGTGCTAGAGAGGGCAGGGGCTCCTACAATGAGCAGTTCTTC

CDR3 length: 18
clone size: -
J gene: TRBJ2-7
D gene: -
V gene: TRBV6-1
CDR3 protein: CASQTSYLGALDAYEQYF
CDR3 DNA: TGTGCCAGCCAAACCTCTTATCTGGGGGCCCTTGATGCCTACGAGCAGTACTTC

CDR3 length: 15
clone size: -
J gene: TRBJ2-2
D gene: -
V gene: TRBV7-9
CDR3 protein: CASSYAGPYTGELFF
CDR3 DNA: TGCGCCAGCAGCTACGCGGGGCCCTACACCGGGGAGCTGTTTTTT

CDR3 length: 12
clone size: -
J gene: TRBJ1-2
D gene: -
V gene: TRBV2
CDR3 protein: CASSPGGRSYTF
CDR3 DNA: TGTGCCAGCAGTCCGGGAGGACGTAGCTACACCTTC

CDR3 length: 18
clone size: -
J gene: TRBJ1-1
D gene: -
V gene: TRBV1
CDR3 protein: CTSSHHYPVQGRHTEAFF
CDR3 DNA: TGCACCAGCAGCCACCACTACCCGGTCCAGGGACGGCACACTGAAGCTTTCTTT

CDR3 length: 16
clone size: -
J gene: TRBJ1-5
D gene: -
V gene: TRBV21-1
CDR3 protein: CASSKERGRKAQPQHF
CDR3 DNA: TGTGCCAGCAGCAAAGAGAGAGGGCGCAAGGCTCAGCCCCAGCATTTT

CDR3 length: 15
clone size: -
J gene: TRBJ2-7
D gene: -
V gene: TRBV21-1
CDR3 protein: CASSKGTGGPYEQYF
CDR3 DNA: TGTGCCAGCAGCAAAGGGACAGGGGGGCCCTACGAGCAGTACTTC

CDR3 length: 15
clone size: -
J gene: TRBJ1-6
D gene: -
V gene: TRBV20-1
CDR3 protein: CSATSGSSYNSPLHF
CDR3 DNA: TGCAGTGCCACTTCAGGGAGCTCCTATAATTCACCCCTCCACTTT

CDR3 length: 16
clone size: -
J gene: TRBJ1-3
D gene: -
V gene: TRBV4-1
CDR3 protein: CASSPTRVNSGNTIYF
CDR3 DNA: TGCGCCAGCAGCCCAACCAGGGTAAACTCTGGAAACACCATATATTTT

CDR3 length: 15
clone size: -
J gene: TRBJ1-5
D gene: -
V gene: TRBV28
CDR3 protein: CASSALGVSNQPQHF
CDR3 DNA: TGTGCCAGCAGTGCTCTCGGTGTAAGCAATCAGCCCCAGCATTTT

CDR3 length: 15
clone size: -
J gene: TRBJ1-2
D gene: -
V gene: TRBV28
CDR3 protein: CASSPSGPRRSGYTF
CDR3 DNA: TGTGCCAGCAGTCCCTCCGGCCCCCGCCGCTCTGGCTACACCTTC

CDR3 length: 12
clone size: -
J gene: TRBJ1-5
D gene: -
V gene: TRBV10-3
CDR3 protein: CAISRDNQPQHF
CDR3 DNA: TGTGCCATCTCACGGGACAATCAGCCCCAGCATTTT

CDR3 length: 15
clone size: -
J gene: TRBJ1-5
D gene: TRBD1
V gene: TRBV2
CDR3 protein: CASSAGQGMGQPQHF
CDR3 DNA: TGTGCCAGCAGTGCGGGACAGGGGATGGGTCAGCCCCAGCATTTT

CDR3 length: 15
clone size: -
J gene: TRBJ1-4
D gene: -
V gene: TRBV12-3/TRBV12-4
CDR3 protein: CASSLVGGSGEKLFF
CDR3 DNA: TGTGCCAGCAGTTTGGTGGGGGGCTCGGGTGAAAAACTGTTTTTT

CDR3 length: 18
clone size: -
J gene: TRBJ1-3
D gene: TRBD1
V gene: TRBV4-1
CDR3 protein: CASSHAPGTGNSGNTIYF
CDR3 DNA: TGCGCCAGCAGCCACGCTCCCGGGACAGGGAACTCTGGAAACACCATATATTTT

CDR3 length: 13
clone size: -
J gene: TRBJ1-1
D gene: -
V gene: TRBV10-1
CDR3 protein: CASSTMGNTEAFF
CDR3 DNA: TGCGCCAGCAGCACCATGGGGAACACTGAAGCTTTCTTT

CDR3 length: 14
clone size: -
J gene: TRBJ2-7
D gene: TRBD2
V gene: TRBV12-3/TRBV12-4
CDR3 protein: CASRFSGGYYEQYF
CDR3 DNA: TGTGCCAGCAGATTTAGCGGGGGCTACTACGAGCAGTACTTC

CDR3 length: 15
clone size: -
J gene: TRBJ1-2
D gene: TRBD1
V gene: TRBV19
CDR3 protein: CASSPRDRTIYGYTF
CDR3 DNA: TGTGCCAGTAGTCCACGGGACAGAACTATCTATGGCTACACCTTC

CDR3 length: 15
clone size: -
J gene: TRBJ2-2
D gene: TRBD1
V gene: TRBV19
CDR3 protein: CASSEGQGASGELFF
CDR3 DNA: TGTGCCAGTAGCGAAGGACAGGGGGCGTCCGGGGAGCTGTTTTTT

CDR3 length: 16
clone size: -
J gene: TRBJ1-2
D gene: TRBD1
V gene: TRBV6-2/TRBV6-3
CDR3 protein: CASRKTGGTSDYGYTF
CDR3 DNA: TGTGCCAGCAGAAAGACAGGGGGAACTTCGGACTATGGCTACACCTTC

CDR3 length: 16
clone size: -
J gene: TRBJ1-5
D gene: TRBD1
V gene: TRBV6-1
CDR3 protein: CASSRGQARGNQPQHF
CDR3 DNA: TGTGCCAGCAGTCGCGGACAGGCTAGGGGCAATCAGCCCCAGCATTTT

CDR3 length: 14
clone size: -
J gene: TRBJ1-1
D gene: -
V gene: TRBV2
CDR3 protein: CASSGGAGESEAFF
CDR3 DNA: TGTGCCAGCAGTGGTGGGGCAGGAGAAAGCGAAGCTTTCTTT

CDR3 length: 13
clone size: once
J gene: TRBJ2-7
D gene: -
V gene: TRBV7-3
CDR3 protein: CASSLNPPYEQYF
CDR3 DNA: TGTGCCAGCAGCTTAAACCCCCCCTACGAGCAGTACTTC

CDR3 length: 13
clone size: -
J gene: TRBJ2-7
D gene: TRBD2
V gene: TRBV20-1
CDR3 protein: CSAGRDYTYEQYF
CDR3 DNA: TGCAGTGCAGGCCGGGACTACACCTACGAGCAGTACTTC

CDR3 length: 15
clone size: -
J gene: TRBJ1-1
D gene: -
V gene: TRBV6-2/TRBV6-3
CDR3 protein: CASSAGGRANTEAFF
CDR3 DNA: TGTGCCAGCAGTGCCGGTGGGAGGGCGAACACTGAAGCTTTCTTT

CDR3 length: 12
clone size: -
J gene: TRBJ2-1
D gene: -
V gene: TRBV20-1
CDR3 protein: CSWDIPYNEQFF
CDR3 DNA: TGCAGTTGGGACATCCCCTACAATGAGCAGTTCTTC

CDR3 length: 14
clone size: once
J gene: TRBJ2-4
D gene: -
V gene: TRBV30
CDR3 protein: CAWSWQGSKNIQYF
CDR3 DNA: TGTGCCTGGAGTTGGCAGGGGTCCAAAAACATTCAGTACTTC

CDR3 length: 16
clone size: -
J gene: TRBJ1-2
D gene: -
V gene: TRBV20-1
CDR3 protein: CSARDLTYSANYGYTF
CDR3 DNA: TGCAGTGCTAGAGATTTAACGTACAGTGCTAACTATGGCTACACCTTC

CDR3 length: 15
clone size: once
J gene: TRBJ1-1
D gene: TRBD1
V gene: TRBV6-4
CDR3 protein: CASSLTGTGGTEAFF
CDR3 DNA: TGTGCCAGCAGCCTGACAGGGACAGGGGGTACTGAAGCTTTCTTT

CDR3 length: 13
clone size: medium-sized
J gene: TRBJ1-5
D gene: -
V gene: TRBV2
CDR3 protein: CASSEARGQPQHF
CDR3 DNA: TGTGCCAGCAGTGAAGCAAGGGGTCAGCCCCAGCATTTT

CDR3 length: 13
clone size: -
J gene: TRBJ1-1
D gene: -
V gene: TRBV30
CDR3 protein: CAWGSGRSTEAFF
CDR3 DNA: TGTGCCTGGGGATCAGGGCGGAGCACTGAAGCTTTCTTT

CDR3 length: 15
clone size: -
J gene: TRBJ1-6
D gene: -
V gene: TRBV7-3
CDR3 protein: CASSLNGPHNSPLHF
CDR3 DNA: TGTGCCAGCAGCTTAAATGGGCCTCATAATTCACCCCTCCACTTT

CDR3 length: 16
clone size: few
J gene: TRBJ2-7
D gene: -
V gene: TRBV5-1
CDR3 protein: CASSLGPPGGSYEQYF
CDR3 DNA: TGCGCCAGCAGCTTGGGGCCTCCGGGCGGATCCTACGAGCAGTACTTC

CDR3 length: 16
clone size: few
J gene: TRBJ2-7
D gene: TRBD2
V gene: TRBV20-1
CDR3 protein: CSARPYSGGSSYEQYF
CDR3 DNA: TGCAGTGCTCGGCCTTATAGCGGGGGTAGCTCCTACGAGCAGTACTTC

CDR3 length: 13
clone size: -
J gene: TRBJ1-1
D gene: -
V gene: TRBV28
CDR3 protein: CASSFGPNTEAFF
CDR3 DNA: TGTGCCAGCAGTTTTGGCCCGAACACTGAAGCTTTCTTT

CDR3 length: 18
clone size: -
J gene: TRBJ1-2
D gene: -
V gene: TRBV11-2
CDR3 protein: CASSPRPSSRTVLHGYTF
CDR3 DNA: TGTGCCAGCAGCCCACGACCCAGTTCAAGGACCGTACTCCATGGCTACACCTTC

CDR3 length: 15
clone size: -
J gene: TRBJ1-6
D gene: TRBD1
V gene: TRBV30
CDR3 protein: CAWSRAGGNNSPLHF
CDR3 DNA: TGTGCCTGGAGTCGGGCAGGGGGGAACAATTCACCCCTCCACTTT

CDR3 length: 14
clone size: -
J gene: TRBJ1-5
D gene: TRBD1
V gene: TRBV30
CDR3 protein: CAWSEQGAYQPQHF
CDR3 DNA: TGTGCCTGGAGTGAACAGGGGGCCTATCAGCCCCAGCATTTT

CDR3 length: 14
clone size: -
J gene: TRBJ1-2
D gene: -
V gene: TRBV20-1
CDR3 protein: CSARDPAGLYGYTF
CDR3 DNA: TGCAGTGCTAGAGATCCAGCCGGACTATATGGCTACACCTTC

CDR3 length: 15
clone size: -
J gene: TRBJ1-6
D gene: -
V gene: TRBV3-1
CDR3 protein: CASSQDFAGNSPLHF
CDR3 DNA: TGTGCCAGCAGCCAAGATTTCGCCGGAAATTCACCCCTCCACTTT

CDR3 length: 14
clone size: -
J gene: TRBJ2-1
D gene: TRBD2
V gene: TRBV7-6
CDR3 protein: CASSFSGGYNEQFF
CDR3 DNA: TGTGCCAGCAGCTTTAGCGGGGGTTACAATGAGCAGTTCTTC

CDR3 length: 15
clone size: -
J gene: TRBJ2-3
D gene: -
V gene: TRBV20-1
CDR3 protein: CSARFGLARTDTQYF
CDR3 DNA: TGCAGTGCTAGATTTGGGCTAGCGAGGACAGATACGCAGTATTTT

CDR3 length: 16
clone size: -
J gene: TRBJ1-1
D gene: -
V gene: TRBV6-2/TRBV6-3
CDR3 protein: CASRSGQYVVLTEAFF
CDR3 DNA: TGTGCCAGCAGGTCAGGACAGTACGTAGTGTTGACTGAAGCTTTCTTT

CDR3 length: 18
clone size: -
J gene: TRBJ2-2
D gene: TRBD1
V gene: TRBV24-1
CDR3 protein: CATSDRGGQGLNTGELFF
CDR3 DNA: TGTGCCACCAGTGACCGAGGGGGACAGGGATTGAACACCGGGGAGCTGTTTTTT

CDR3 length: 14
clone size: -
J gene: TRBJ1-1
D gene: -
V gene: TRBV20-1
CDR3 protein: CSATEHRFNTEAFF
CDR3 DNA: TGCAGTGCTACTGAACACCGATTCAACACTGAAGCTTTCTTT

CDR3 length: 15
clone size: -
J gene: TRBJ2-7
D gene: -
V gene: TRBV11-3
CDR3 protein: CASQQSRDNSYEQYF
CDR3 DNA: TGTGCCAGCCAGCAATCTCGGGACAACTCCTACGAGCAGTACTTC